This T cell receptor (beta chain) was sequenced for a study of blood T cell repertoires in COVID-19. Background on the study: Collection of acute and convalescent COVID-19 samples took place in the United States, Italy and Spain. T cells, B-cell-depleted T cells, or PBMCs provided the cDNA or gDNA that served as material.

Per the study methods: Estimation of nucleated cell counts was performed using reference gene primer amplification. Data came from immunoSEQ multiplex PCR; TCRdb stores just in-frame clones and leaves some out. The V and J calls and clone size were taken over from that table, and D and trimming were inferred from the DNA. The sample holds 110,000 or so clones; approximately 85% are singletons and the top ten take less than 2.5%. The sequence was obtained from a human donor in a cohort sampled during active COVID-19. Sequencing used peripheral blood.

This CDR3 is CSVGRDKYNEQFF. The DNA of the CDR3 is TGCAGCGTTGGCCGGGACAAGTACAATGAGCAGTTCTTC. The chain uses TRBV29-1 and TRBJ2-1, with D possibly matching TRBD1 (6 bases). CDR3 length: 13 residues. CDR1 and CDR2 (germline): SQVTM, ANQGSEA. The V end was cut by 4 bases, the J end by 4 bases, with 11 bases between.